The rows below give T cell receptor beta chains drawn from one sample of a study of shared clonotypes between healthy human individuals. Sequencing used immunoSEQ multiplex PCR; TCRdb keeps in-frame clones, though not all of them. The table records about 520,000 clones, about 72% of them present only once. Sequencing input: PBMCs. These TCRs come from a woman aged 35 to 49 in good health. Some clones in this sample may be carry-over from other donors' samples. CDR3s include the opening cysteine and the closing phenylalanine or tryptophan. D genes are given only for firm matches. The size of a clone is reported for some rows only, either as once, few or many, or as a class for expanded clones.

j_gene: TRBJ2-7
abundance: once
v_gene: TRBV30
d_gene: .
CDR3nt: TGTGCATCGGAGGCACAGACCTACGAGCAGTACTTC
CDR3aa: CASEAQTYEQYF

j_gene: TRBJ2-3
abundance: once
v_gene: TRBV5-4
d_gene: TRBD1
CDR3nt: TGTGCCAGCAGCAACGGACAGGGAAGCACAGATACGCAGTATTTT
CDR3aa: CASSNGQGSTDTQYF

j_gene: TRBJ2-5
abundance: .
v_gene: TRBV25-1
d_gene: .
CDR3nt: TGTGCCGGCCAGGGATGGGGGCAAGAGACCCAGTACTTC
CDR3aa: CAGQGWGQETQYF

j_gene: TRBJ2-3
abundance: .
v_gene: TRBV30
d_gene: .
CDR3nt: TGTGCCTGGAGTGTACCCACTATCTTGAGAAGCACAGATACGCAGTATTTT
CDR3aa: CAWSVPTILRSTDTQYF

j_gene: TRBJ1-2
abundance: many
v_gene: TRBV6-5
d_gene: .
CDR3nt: TGTGCCAGCAGTTACTCAGGGTATGGCTACACCTTC
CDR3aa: CASSYSGYGYTF

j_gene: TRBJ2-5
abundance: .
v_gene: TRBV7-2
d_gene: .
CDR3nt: TGTGCCAGCAGCTTAAACAGTTACGAGACCCAGTACTTC
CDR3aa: CASSLNSYETQYF

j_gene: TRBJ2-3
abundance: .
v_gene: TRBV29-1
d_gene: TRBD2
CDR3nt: TGCAGCGTTGAATGGGGGGGGGCAGATACGCAGTATTTT
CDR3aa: CSVEWGGADTQYF

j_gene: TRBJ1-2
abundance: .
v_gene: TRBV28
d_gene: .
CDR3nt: TGTGCCAGCAGTTTATTTGGGGTCGGCTACACCTTC
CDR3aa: CASSLFGVGYTF

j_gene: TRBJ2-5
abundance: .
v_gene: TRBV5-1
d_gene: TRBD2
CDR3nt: TGCGCCAGCAGCTTGGCCCGGCTAGCGGGGACCGGTTTGGGCGAGACCCAGTACTTC
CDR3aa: CASSLARLAGTGLGETQYF

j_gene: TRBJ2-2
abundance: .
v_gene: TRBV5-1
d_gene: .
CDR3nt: TGCGCCAGCAGCTTGGTTGGAGGGGCGAACACCGGGGAGCTGTTTTTT
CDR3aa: CASSLVGGANTGELFF

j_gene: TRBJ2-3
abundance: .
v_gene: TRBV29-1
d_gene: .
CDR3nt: TGCAGCGTGGGGTTTGGGGGACGCACAGATACGCAGTATTTT
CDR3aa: CSVGFGGRTDTQYF

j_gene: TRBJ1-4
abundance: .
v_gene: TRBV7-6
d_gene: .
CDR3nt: TGTGCCAGCAGCTTAGCGTCCAGGGGCATTGAAAAACTGTTTTTT
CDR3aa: CASSLASRGIEKLFF

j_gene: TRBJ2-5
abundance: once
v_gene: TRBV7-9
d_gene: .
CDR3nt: TGTGCCAGCAGCTTAGCGACAGGGACCCAGTACTTC
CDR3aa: CASSLATGTQYF

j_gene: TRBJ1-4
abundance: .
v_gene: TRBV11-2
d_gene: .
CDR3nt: TGTGCCAGCAGCCCGCAGAGGGGTGGTGAAAAACTGTTTTTT
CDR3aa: CASSPQRGGEKLFF

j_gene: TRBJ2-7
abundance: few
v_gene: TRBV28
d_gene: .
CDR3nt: TGTGCCAGCACCAAACCCGGCTACGAGCAGTACTTC
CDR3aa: CASTKPGYEQYF

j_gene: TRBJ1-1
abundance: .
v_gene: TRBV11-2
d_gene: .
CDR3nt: TGTGCCAGCAGCTTAGATTTGAACGGCAAAGCTTTCTTT
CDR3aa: CASSLDLNGKAFF

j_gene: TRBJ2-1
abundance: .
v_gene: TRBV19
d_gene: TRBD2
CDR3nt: TGTGCCAGTAGCCCCTTTACGGATAGCGGGAGGGCGGGGGACAATGAGCAGTTCTTC
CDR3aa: CASSPFTDSGRAGDNEQFF

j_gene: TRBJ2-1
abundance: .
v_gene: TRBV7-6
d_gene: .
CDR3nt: TGTGCCAGCAGCCGACAGCGACACATAGTCAATGAGCAGTTCTTC
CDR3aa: CASSRQRHIVNEQFF

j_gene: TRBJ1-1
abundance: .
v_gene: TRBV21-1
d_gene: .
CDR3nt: TGTGCCAGCAGCAAAGCTGGGGGTCCTGAAGCTTTCTTT
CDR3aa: CASSKAGGPEAFF

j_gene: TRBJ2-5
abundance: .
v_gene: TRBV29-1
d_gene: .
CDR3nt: TGCAGCGTTGAAACACAAGAGACCCAGTACTTC
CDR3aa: CSVETQETQYF

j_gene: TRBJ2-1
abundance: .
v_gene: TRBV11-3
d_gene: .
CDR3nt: TGTGCCAGCAGCCGGGGGGCTTCTGAGCAGTTCTTC
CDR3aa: CASSRGASEQFF

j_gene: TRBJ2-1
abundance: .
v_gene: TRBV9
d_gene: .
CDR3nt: TGTGCCAGCAGCGTACAAGCGGACAATGAGCAGTTCTTC
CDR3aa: CASSVQADNEQFF

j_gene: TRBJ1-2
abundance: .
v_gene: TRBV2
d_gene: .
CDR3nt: TGTGCCAGCACAGCCAGGGGACACAACTATGGCTACACCTTC
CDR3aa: CASTARGHNYGYTF

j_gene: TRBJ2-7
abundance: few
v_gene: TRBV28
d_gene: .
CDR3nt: TGTGCCAGCAGCCCTTTTGGCTATAGGGATTACGAGCAGTACTTC
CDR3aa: CASSPFGYRDYEQYF

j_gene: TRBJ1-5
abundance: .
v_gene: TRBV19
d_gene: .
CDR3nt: TGTGCCACTAGCGGGAGTTTAGGCAATCAGCCCCAGCATTTT
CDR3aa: CATSGSLGNQPQHF

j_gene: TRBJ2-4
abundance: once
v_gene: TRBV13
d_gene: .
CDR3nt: TGTGCCAGCAGCACCCCCGGACCGGAGGGAAACATTCAGTACTTC
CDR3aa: CASSTPGPEGNIQYF

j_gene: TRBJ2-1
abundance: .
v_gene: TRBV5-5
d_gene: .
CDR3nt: TGTGCCAGCAGCTTGATGGTCCGACAAGATGGTGGTGAGCAGTTCTTC
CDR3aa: CASSLMVRQDGGEQFF

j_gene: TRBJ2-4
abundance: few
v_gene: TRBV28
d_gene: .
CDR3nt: TGTGCCAGCAGTTTAGGGCAGCCACTAGCCAAAAACATTCAGTACTTC
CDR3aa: CASSLGQPLAKNIQYF

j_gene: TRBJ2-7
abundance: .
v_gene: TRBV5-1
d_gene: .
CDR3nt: TGCGCCAGCAGCTTCCAGGGCCCCTACGAGCAGTACTTC
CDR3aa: CASSFQGPYEQYF

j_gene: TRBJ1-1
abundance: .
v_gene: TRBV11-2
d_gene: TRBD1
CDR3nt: TGTGCCAGCAGCTTAGTGCAGGGGGCGGGAACTGAAGCTTTCTTT
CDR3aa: CASSLVQGAGTEAFF

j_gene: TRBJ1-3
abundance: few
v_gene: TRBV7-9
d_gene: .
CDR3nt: TGTGCCAGCAGCTTAGCCCCGGGACTGGGAAACACCATATATTTT
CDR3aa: CASSLAPGLGNTIYF

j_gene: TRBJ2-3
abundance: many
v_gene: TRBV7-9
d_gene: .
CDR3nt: TGTGCCAGCAGCTTAGTCTTCGATACGCAGTATTTT
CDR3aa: CASSLVFDTQYF

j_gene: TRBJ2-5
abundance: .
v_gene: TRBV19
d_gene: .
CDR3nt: TGTGCCAGTAGTATTGGGAGCCAGGGGGGGACCCAGTACTTC
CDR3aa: CASSIGSQGGTQYF